This passage covers 27 T cell receptor beta chains from one sample sequenced in a study of OX40 agonist ivuxolimab in advanced cancers. TCRdb keeps only in-frame clones here, not all; method: immunoSEQ multiplex PCR. The data contain about 16,000 clones, about nine tenths of them singletons. Sequencing used CD4+ or CD8+ T cells sorted from blood, obtained in a trial of the OX40 agonist ivuxolimab. These receptors all stem from an adult with an advanced solid tumor such as melanoma, head and neck, liver or kidney cancer.

The CDR3 bases are TGTGCCAGTAGTATAGTACCGGGTACGGTCTACGAGCAGTACTTC. Encoded protein: CASSIVPGTVYEQYF. The chain combines TRBV19 with TRBJ2-7; D call uncertain. The CDR3 runs to 15 residues. The germline V gene has CDR1 LNHDA and CDR2 SQIVND (reference sequence). V was shortened by 1 base and J by 3 bases, with 13 bases between the two germline ends.

The genes are TRBV7-9 and TRBJ1-1; D unresolved. CDR1 and CDR2 from the germline V gene are SEHNR and FQNEAQ (reference sequence). The CDR3 totals 12 residues. The V gene lost 5 bases and the J gene lost 4 bases, with 8 bases spanning the gap. The CDR3 nucleotides are TGTGCCAGCAGCCCCGGGCCCACTGAAGCTTTCTTT. Encoded protein: CASSPGPTEAFF.

The chain combines TRBV9 with TRBJ2-1; D remains unclear. This CDR3 spans 14 amino acids. Germline V lookup: CDR1 SGDLS, CDR2 YYNGEE. With 3 bases removed from V and 4 bases from J, the gap between germline ends came to 11 bases. For the CDR3, the DNA is TGTGCCAGCAGCGCGGCTGACACTTACAATGAGCAGTTCTTC. Residues: CASSAADTYNEQFF.

This sequence joins TRBV9 and TRBJ2-7; D unresolved. Trimming pared 0 bases from V and 3 bases from J, leaving 13 bases between. The CDR3 consists of 15 residues. Germline-derived CDR1 and CDR2 are SGDLS and YYNGEE. The CDR3, as DNA: TGTGCCAGCAGCGTAGAACCAGCCCGAGACTACGAGCAGTACTTC. Its protein product is CASSVEPARDYEQYF.

The table lists this clone with a count of one. J is TRBJ2-7 and V is TRBV7-9; D is possibly TRBD2 (6 bases). Per germline, CDR1 SEHNR and CDR2 FQNEAQ (reference sequence). Trimming left V 5 bases short and J 5 bases short, with 16 bases between. The CDR3 is 14 amino acids. This chain's CDR3 is CASSTWASDNEQYF. The CDR3 coding sequence is TGTGCCAGCAGCACCTGGGCTAGCGACAACGAGCAGTACTTC.

The CDR3: CASSNRGQGAPEQYF. CDR3 coding DNA: TGTGCCAGCAGCAACCGGGGACAGGGGGCGCCTGAGCAGTACTTC. The chain employs TRBV13 and TRBJ2-7; 12 nucleotides line up with TRBD1. The CDR3 covers 15 residues. The germline CDR1 and CDR2 sequences are PRHDT and FYEKMQ (reference sequence). Trimming took 5 bases from V and 7 from J; bases not matched to a gene: 9.

The rearrangement joins TRBV11-3 to TRBJ2-2; D may be TRBD2 (6 bases). The CDR3 runs to 15 residues. The germline V gene has CDR1 SGHNT and CDR2 YENEEA. V lost 5 bases and J 0 bases, leaving 10 bases between the germline ends. The CDR3 reads CASSGRRTNTGELFF. Here the CDR3 DNA reads TGTGCCAGCAGCGGGAGGAGGACGAACACCGGGGAGCTGTTTTTT.

The chain joins TRBV19 to TRBJ1-1; tentatively, D is TRBD1 (6 bases). Germline CDR1 reads LNHDA; CDR2 reads SQIVND (reference sequence). The CDR3 has 13 residues. The V end was cut by 5 bases, the J end by 4 bases, with 11 bases between. The CDR3 region is CASSGTGSTEAFF. CDR3 coding DNA: TGTGCCAGTAGTGGAACAGGGTCCACTGAAGCTTTCTTT. Together with reference TRBV19 and TRBJ1-1, the CDR3 gives the full variable domain: DGGITQSPKYLFRKEGQNVTLSCEQNLNHDAMYWYRQDPGQGLRLIYYSQIVNDFQKGDIAEGYSVSREKKESFPLTVTSAQKNPTAFYLCASSGTGSTEAFFGQGTRLTVV.

This rearrangement joins TRBV7-9 to TRBJ2-2, with 8 bases identical to TRBD2. With 1 base clipped from V and 0 bases from J, the junction kept 4 bases outside the gene matches. CDR1 is SEHNR, CDR2 FQNEAQ, per germline (reference sequence). This CDR3 is built from 17 residues. The DNA of the CDR3 is TGTGCCAGCAGCTTAGGGAAACTAGCGGCGAACACCGGGGAGCTGTTTTTT. Protein product: CASSLGKLAANTGELFF. Using reference TRBV7-9 and TRBJ2-2 for the parts outside the CDR3, the full variable domain is DTGVSQNPRHKITKRGQNVTFRCDPISEHNRLYWYRQTLGQGPEFLTYFQNEAQLEKSRLLSDRFSAERPKGSFSTLEIQRTEQGDSAMYLCASSLGKLAANTGELFFGEGSRLTVL.

The rearrangement links TRBV29-1 to TRBJ1-2, with D uncertain. Trimming shortened V by 0 bases and J by 4 bases, and 18 bases separated the two germline ends. CDR1 SQVTM and CDR2 ANQGSEA come from the germline V gene. This CDR3 is built from 16 residues. Here the CDR3 reads CSVEEVDGRTVYGYTF. In DNA, the CDR3 is TGCAGCGTTGAAGAGGTGGATGGAAGGACGGTCTATGGCTACACCTTC.

This chain connects TRBV4-1 to TRBJ2-1; D possibly corresponds to TRBD1 (5 bases). The CDR3 is made up of 15 amino acids. Looked up from germline, CDR1 is MGHRA and CDR2 is YSYEKL. V was cut by 0 bases and J by 0 bases, with 6 bases left in between. The CDR3: CASSQDQGSYNEQFF. CDR3 bases: TGCGCCAGCAGCCAAGACCAGGGCTCCTACAATGAGCAGTTCTTC.

The chain has TRBV7-9 and TRBJ2-7; D gene uncertain. The CDR3 consists of 13 residues. Per the germline V gene, CDR1 is SEHNR and CDR2 is FQNEAQ (reference sequence). V dropped 1 base and J dropped 4 bases, with 8 bases sitting between them. The CDR3 DNA reads as TGTGCCAGCAGCTTAGTGTCGGTGTACGAGCAGTACTTC. Amino acids: CASSLVSVYEQYF.

The CDR3 reads CASSISYNEQFF. In DNA form, the CDR3 reads TGTGCCAGTAGTATATCTTACAATGAGCAGTTCTTC. This rearrangement joins TRBV19 to TRBJ2-1; no reliable D call. Germline CDR1 and CDR2: LNHDA and SQIVND (reference sequence). The CDR3 extends over 12 amino acids. Trimming shortened V by 2 bases and J by 4 bases, and 3 bases separated the two germline ends.

The chain is built from TRBV10-3 and TRBJ2-7; D remains unclear. Looked up from germline, CDR1 is ENHRY and CDR2 is SYGVKD. V lost 4 bases and J 0 bases, leaving 10 bases between the germline ends. This CDR3 is built from 14 residues. The CDR3 here is CAISGPESSYEQYF. The CDR3 bases are TGTGCCATCAGTGGTCCGGAGAGCTCCTACGAGCAGTACTTC.

The V and J genes are TRBV6-1 and TRBJ2-5, with 11 bases aligning to TRBD2. The J call could be wrong; TRBJ2-7 is a better fit for the DNA end. CDR3 length: 15 amino acids. Germline V gene lookup returns CDR1 MNHNS and CDR2 SASEGT. CDR3 sequence: CASTQLAGAAYEQYF. In nucleotides, the CDR3 is TGTGCCAGCACCCAACTAGCGGGGGCCGCCTACGAGCAGTACTTC.

The V call is TRBV19, the J call TRBJ2-7, with D perhaps matching TRBD2 (6 bases). Germline V lookup: CDR1 LNHDA, CDR2 SQIVND (reference sequence). V lost 3 bases and J 2 bases, leaving 8 bases between the germline ends. This CDR3 is 13 amino acids long. The CDR3 coding sequence is TGTGCCAGTAGTATGGGGGGTGCCTACGAGCAGTACTTC. This gives the protein CASSMGGAYEQYF.

This clone has only one observation. The V call is TRBV28, the J call TRBJ1-1; D call uncertain. Trimming took 6 bases from V and 7 from J, leaving 9 bases between them. The CDR3 covers 11 residues. The germline V gene has CDR1 MDHEN and CDR2 SYDVKM. The CDR3 sequence is CASSEEGEAFF. In DNA, the CDR3 is TGTGCCAGCAGCGAAGAGGGTGAAGCTTTCTTT. The whole variable domain, remainder taken from reference TRBV28 and TRBJ1-1, is DVKVTQSSRYLVKRTGEKVFLECVQDMDHENMFWYRQDPGLGLRLIYFSYDVKMKEKGDIPEGYSVSREKKERFSLILESASTNQTSMYLCASSEEGEAFFGQGTRLTVV.

This chain joins TRBV27 and TRBJ2-1, with 7 bases aligning to TRBD1. The length of the CDR3 is 16 residues. V shed 6 bases and J 2 bases; nucleotides not matched to a gene: 10. Germline lookup yields CDR1 MNHEY and CDR2 SMNVEV (reference sequence). CDR3 DNA: TGTGCCAGCAGCCAAATTCCCGGGACAGCCTACAATGAGCAGTTCTTC. As protein: CASSQIPGTAYNEQFF.

V usage is TRBV7-6 and J usage is TRBJ1-5; TRBD1 matches 8 bases. This CDR3 contains 15 residues. Trimming took 2 bases from V and 3 from J; bases not matched to a gene: 3. The germline V gene encodes CDR1 SGHVS and CDR2 FNYEAQ. The CDR3 loop is CASSLRQGINQPQHF. CDR3 nucleotides: TGTGCCAGCAGCTTACGACAGGGGATCAATCAGCCCCAGCATTTT.

This rearrangement joins TRBV13 to TRBJ2-7, with 8 nucleotides matching TRBD1. Germline trimming cut 2 bases from V and 0 bases from J; bases unmatched to any gene: 6. CDR3 length: 16 residues. Germline-derived CDR1 and CDR2 are PRHDT and FYEKMQ (reference sequence). Here the CDR3 reads CASSLMGTGGSYEQYF. The CDR3 nucleotides read TGTGCCAGCAGCTTAATGGGAACAGGGGGCTCCTACGAGCAGTACTTC.

The gene calls are TRBV10-2 and TRBJ2-7; no reliable D call. The CDR3 extends over 14 amino acids. The germline V gene encodes CDR1 WSHSY and CDR2 SAAADI. Trimming took 0 bases from V and 3 from J, leaving 9 bases between them. CDR3 sequence: CASSESVWHYEQYF. The CDR3 coding sequence is TGCGCCAGCAGTGAGTCGGTCTGGCACTACGAGCAGTACTTC.

The rearrangement links TRBV9 to TRBJ2-3, with D perhaps TRBD1 (6 bases). Germline CDR1 and CDR2: SGDLS and YYNGEE. There are 17 residues in the CDR3. V lost 4 bases and J 0 bases, leaving 18 bases between the germline ends. CDR3 region: CASSPEPRDTSTDTQYF. CDR3 sequence (DNA): TGTGCCAGCAGCCCCGAACCCCGGGACACCAGCACAGATACGCAGTATTTT.

CDR3 amino acids: CASSFGTGVANEQFF. CDR3 coding DNA: TGTGCCAGCAGTTTCGGGACAGGGGTCGCCAATGAGCAGTTCTTC. The V gene is TRBV27, the J gene TRBJ2-1; 10 bases agree with TRBD1. Unmatched junction bases numbered 5, after V lost 3 bases and J lost 6 bases. The CDR3 runs 15 residues. Per the germline V gene, CDR1 is MNHEY and CDR2 is SMNVEV (reference sequence).

The chain is built from TRBV29-1 and TRBJ2-7, with TRBD1 identical over 9 bases. Trimming removed 3 bases from V and 0 bases from J; junction bases left unmatched: 6. CDR1 is SQVTM, CDR2 ANQGSEA, per germline. The CDR3 extends over 15 amino acids. The CDR3, as DNA: TGCAGCGTTGAGTACCGGGACAGGGCCTCCTACGAGCAGTACTTC. Residues: CSVEYRDRASYEQYF.

The chain links TRBV29-1 to TRBJ1-5; D unclear. The CDR3 consists of 12 residues. V lost 4 bases and J lost 7, with 11 bases in between. Germline CDR1 SQVTM, CDR2 ANQGSEA. CDR3 residues: CSVVSGGQPQHF. The CDR3 nucleotides read TGCAGCGTTGTCTCCGGTGGACAGCCCCAGCATTTT.

In this sample, this clone is medium-sized (0.01 to 0.1%). The chain combines TRBV13 with TRBJ2-7, with TRBD1 as a possible D gene (7 bases). Germline V CDR1 and CDR2: PRHDT, FYEKMQ (reference sequence). With 1 base removed from V and 3 bases from J, the gap between germline ends came to 13 bases. CDR3 length equals 15 residues. CDR3: CASSLEGQTSYEQYF. CDR3 DNA: TGTGCCAGCAGCTTAGAGGGACAGACTAGCTACGAGCAGTACTTC.

The chain carries TRBV11-3 and TRBJ2-3, with 12 bases aligning to TRBD1. Per germline, CDR1 SGHNT and CDR2 YENEEA. This CDR3 has 16 amino acids. J lost 3 bases, V lost 5 bases, and 6 bases had no gene match. This CDR3 reads CASSPRDRGLTDTQYF. Written as DNA, the CDR3 is TGTGCCAGCAGCCCCCGGGACAGGGGGCTTACAGATACGCAGTATTTT.